This TCR beta chain was captured in a study of blood T cell repertoires in COVID-19. The overall study: Sites in the United States, Italy and Spain provided acute and convalescent COVID-19 samples. PBMCs, B-cell-depleted T cells, or T cells provided the cDNA or gDNA that made up the material.

Only in-frame clones appear in the TCRdb table, and some are missing; sequencing was by immunoSEQ multiplex PCR. The data contain about 150,000 clones, about 83% of them singletons. This clone was detected once. Seattle-derived patients entered the study during active infection and were followed longitudinally. Germline assignment: CDR1 MDHEN and CDR2 SYDVKM. Trimming pared 0 bases from V and 3 bases from J, leaving 11 bases between. The CDR3 is 15 residues long. This TCR was recovered from a woman at least 80 years old with COVID-19, enrolled during active disease. The specimen sequenced was peripheral blood. The rearrangement uses TRBV28 and TRBJ1-2; D is possibly TRBD1 (6 bases). CDR3 in DNA: TGTGCCAGCAGTTTATGGGGGGGGCTCGACTATGGCTACACCTTC. Its translation is CASSLWGGLDYGYTF.